These 17 T cell receptor beta chains originate from one sample sequenced in a study of persistence of HIV-infected CD4 T cells. The stimulus was an HIV-1 Gag 15-mer peptide pool, 0.95 to 1 ug/peptide/mL. Responding CD4+ T cells were sorted by upregulation of both CD40 ligand and CD69. Sequencing used immunoSEQ version 4 in survey mode. The method was immunoSEQ multiplex PCR; TCRdb's version includes in-frame clones alone and lacks a portion of them. The table includes almost 20,000 clones, 60% to 80% detected once. Their antigens are not known. The sample was CD4+ T cells sorted from PBMCs after roughly 20-hour stimulation, taken from a patient who received antiretroviral therapy. Receptors originate from an adult woman with HIV who was CMV-seropositive.

The V and J genes are TRBV6-5 and TRBJ1-3; possibly TRBD1 for D (6 bases). The germline V gene encodes CDR1 MNHEY and CDR2 SVGAGI. The germline V and J ends were trimmed by 4 bases and 4 bases, with 14 bases remaining between them. The CDR3 totals 15 residues. This CDR3 reads CASSWEGHLGNTIYF. DNA for the CDR3: TGTGCCAGCAGTTGGGAGGGACATTTAGGAAACACCATATATTTT.

The CDR3 spells CASSYQPVGGELFF. In DNA form, the CDR3 reads TGTGCCAGCAGTTACCAACCTGTTGGAGGGGAGCTGTTTTTT. The chain links TRBV6-5 to TRBJ2-2; D call uncertain. V was shortened by 2 bases and J by 8 bases, with 12 bases between the two germline ends. Germline V CDR1 and CDR2: MNHEY, SVGAGI. This CDR3 has 14 amino acids.

The chain joins TRBV28 to TRBJ1-1; 7 nucleotides agree with TRBD1. CDR1 is MDHEN and CDR2 is SYDVKM in the germline V gene. V lost 7 bases, J lost 4 bases, and 9 bases stayed unmatched. The CDR3 has 14 residues. This chain's CDR3 is CASNADRVITEAFF. CDR3 bases: TGTGCCAGCAACGCCGACAGGGTTATCACTGAAGCTTTCTTT.

This clone was recorded a few times. The chain links TRBV30 to TRBJ1-1; weak D call: TRBD1 (6 bases). V gave up 7 bases and J gave up 4 bases, with 13 bases separating them. The CDR3 has 12 residues. Looked up from germline, CDR1 is GTSNPN and CDR2 is SVGIG (reference sequence). In DNA form, the CDR3 reads TGTGCCTCCCGCGGGGGCCCCACTGAAGCTTTCTTT. It yields the protein CASRGGPTEAFF.

Turning to this clone: Other DNA sequences of this sample code for an identical CDR3. The chain uses TRBV9 and TRBJ1-1, with D possibly TRBD1 on 5 matching bases. CDR1 and CDR2 from the germline V gene are SGDLS and YYNGEE. The ends were cut back, 1 base at V and 1 base at J, with 5 bases in the middle. This CDR3 comprises 13 residues. In DNA, the CDR3 is TGTGCCAGCAGCGTAACAGGGAACACTGAAGCTTTCTTT. Its translation: CASSVTGNTEAFF.

This chain uses TRBV18 with TRBJ2-3; D is undetermined. V was cut by 2 bases and J by 1 base, with 1 base left in between. The CDR3 extends over 12 amino acids. Germline CDR1 reads KGHSH; CDR2 reads LQKENI. CDR3 amino acids: CASSPGTDTQYF. Here the CDR3 DNA reads TGTGCCAGCTCACCAGGCACAGATACGCAGTATTTT.

The rearrangement uses TRBV19 and TRBJ1-1; no clear D. Germline V gene lookup returns CDR1 LNHDA and CDR2 SQIVND (reference sequence). This CDR3 contains 14 residues. V lost 7 bases, J lost 0 bases, and 12 bases lay in between. DNA of the CDR3: TGTGCCAGTAACATTCGAGGTATGAACACTGAAGCTTTCTTT. This translates into CASNIRGMNTEAFF.

This chain joins TRBV5-1 and TRBJ2-3, with no clear D. This CDR3 has 12 amino acids. Germline CDR1 SGHRS, CDR2 YFSETQ. The V and J ends lost 2 bases and 1 base respectively, with 2 bases between them. The DNA for the CDR3 is TGCGCCAGCAGCTTCGGCACAGATACGCAGTATTTT. As protein: CASSFGTDTQYF.

The chain recombines TRBV10-3 with TRBJ2-1; 11 nucleotides align to TRBD2. The CDR3 is 18 amino acids. Germline V gene lookup returns CDR1 ENHRY and CDR2 SYGVKD. The J segment lost 3 bases and the V segment lost 4 bases, leaving 11 bases of the junction unmatched. CDR3 DNA sequence: TGTGCCATCAGTGCACCCCCTCCGGGGACTAGCGGCTACAATGAGCAGTTCTTC. This gives the protein CAISAPPPGTSGYNEQFF.

DNA of the CDR3: TGCGCCAGCAGCTTGGGACAGGGGGACCTCTCCGAGCAGTACTTC. Encoded protein: CASSLGQGDLSEQYF. The chain carries TRBV5-1 and TRBJ2-7; 9 bases match TRBD1. CDR1 and CDR2 (germline): SGHRS, YFSETQ. V shed 0 bases and J 6 bases; nucleotides not matched to a gene: 7. The CDR3 has 15 residues. The entire variable domain, with the rest obtained from reference TRBV5-1 and TRBJ2-7, is as follows: KAGVTQTPRYLIKTRGQQVTLSCSPISGHRSVSWYQQTPGQGLQFLFEYFSETQRNKGNFPGRFSGRQFSNSRSEMNVSTLELGDSALYLCASSLGQGDLSEQYFGPGTRLTVT.

The V call is TRBV3-1 (or the pseudogene TRBV3-2), the J call TRBJ1-1; D is ambiguous. V was pared by 0 bases and J by 11 bases, with 13 bases between. Per the germline V gene, CDR1 is LGHDT and CDR2 is YNNKEL (reference sequence). There are 13 residues in the CDR3. CDR3 DNA sequence: TGTGCCAGCAGCCAAGATCGTTTAGGTAGCGCTTTCTTT. Residues: CASSQDRLGSAFF.

The rearrangement links TRBV13 to TRBJ2-5; 9 bases fit TRBD1. The V gene's germline CDR1 is PRHDT and CDR2 FYEKMQ (reference sequence). Trimming cost V 5 bases and J 4 bases; bases outside gene matches: 8. The CDR3 is 15 residues long. The CDR3 loop reads CASSQGDREAETQYF. Written as DNA, the CDR3 is TGTGCCAGCAGCCAAGGGGACAGGGAGGCAGAGACCCAGTACTTC.

The gene calls are TRBV7-6 and TRBJ2-3; TRBD2 matches at 8 bases. The length of the CDR3 is 15 residues. V shed 5 bases, J shed 6 bases, and the junction held 10 bases outside the gene matches. Looked up from germline, CDR1 is SGHVS and CDR2 is FNYEAQ. CDR3 loop: CASSPGTRSTDTQYF. Written as DNA, the CDR3 is TGTGCCAGCAGCCCCGGGACTAGATCAACCGATACGCAGTATTTT.

In this sample, this clone turned up a few times. A much larger clone lies one base from this, so it may be a read error. The sample carries other DNA sequences with the same CDR3. The chain links TRBV29-1 to TRBJ1-1; 8 positions match TRBD1. CDR1 SQVTM and CDR2 ANQGSEA come from the germline V gene. Trimming at V came to 3 bases and at J to 4 bases, leaving 4 bases not matched to a gene. This CDR3 comprises 13 residues. For the CDR3, the DNA is TGCAGCGTTGACAGGGGGCCGGGCACTGAAGCTTTCTTT. As protein: CSVDRGPGTEAFF.

The V call is TRBV5-1, the J call TRBJ2-3, with D possibly being TRBD1 or TRBD2 (5 bases each). V was shortened by 4 bases and J by 6 bases, with 12 bases between the two germline ends. This CDR3 is built from 13 residues. Germline loops: CDR1 SGHRS, CDR2 YFSETQ. The CDR3 DNA reads as TGCGCCAGCAGCCCGGGGACGGGTGATACGCAGTATTTT. The encoded protein is CASSPGTGDTQYF.

Here the CDR3 DNA reads TGTGCCAGCAGTTTAACCGGATATGGCTACACCTTC. Amino acid sequence: CASSLTGYGYTF. The chain employs TRBV28 and TRBJ1-2; D unresolved. Per the germline V gene, CDR1 is MDHEN and CDR2 is SYDVKM. Trimming took off 2 bases at V and 5 bases at J, with 6 bases between the two ends. This CDR3 comprises 12 residues.

This clone was counted a single time. The V and J genes are TRBV30 and TRBJ2-1; tentatively, D is TRBD2 (5 bases). The CDR3 has 14 residues. Trimming left V 0 bases short and J 3 bases short, with 9 bases between. Germline lookup yields CDR1 GTSNPN and CDR2 SVGIG (reference sequence). The CDR3 nucleotides read TGTGCCTGGAGTGTTTGGGGAGACTACAATGAGCAGTTCTTC. As protein: CAWSVWGDYNEQFF.